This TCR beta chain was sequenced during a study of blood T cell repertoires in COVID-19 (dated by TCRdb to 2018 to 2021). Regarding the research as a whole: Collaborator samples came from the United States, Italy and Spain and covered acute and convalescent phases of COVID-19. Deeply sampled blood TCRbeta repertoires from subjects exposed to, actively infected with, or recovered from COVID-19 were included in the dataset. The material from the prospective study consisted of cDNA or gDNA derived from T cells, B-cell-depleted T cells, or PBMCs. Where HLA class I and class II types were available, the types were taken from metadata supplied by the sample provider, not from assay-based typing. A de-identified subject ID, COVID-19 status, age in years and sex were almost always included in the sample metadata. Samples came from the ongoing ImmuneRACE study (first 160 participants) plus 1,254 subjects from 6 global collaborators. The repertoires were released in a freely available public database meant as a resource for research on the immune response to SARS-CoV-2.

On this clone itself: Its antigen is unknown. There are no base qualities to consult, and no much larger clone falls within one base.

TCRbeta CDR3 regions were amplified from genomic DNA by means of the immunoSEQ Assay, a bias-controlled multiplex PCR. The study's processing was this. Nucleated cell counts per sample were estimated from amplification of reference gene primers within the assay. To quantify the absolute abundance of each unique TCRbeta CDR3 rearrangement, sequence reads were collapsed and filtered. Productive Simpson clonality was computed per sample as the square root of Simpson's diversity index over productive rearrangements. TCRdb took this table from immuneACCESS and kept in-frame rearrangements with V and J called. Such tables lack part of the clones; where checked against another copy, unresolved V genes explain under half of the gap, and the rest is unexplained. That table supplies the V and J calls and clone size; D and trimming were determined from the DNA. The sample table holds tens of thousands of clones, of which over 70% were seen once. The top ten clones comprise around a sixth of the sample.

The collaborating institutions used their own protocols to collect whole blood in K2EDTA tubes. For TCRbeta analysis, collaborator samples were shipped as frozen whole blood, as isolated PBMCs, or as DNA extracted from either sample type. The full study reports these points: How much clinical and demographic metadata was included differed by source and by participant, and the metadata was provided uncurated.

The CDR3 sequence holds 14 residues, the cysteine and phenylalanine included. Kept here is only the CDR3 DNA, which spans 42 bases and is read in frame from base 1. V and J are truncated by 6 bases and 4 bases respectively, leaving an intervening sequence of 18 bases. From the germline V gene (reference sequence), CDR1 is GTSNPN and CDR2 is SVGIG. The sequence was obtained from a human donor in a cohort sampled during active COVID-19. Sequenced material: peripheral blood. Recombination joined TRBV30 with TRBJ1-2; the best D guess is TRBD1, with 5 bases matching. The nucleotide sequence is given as TGTGCCTGCAACACGGCAGGGATTATCTATGGCTACACCTTC. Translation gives CACNTAGIIYGYTF.